The clone carrying this T cell receptor (beta chain) was recorded many times. What it binds is unknown. The sample originates from a study of T cell repertoires in cytomegalovirus infection. Study at large: Public TCR beta signatures were indicative of both CMV infection and a matching HLA type. Regarding the study as a whole: The ex vivo response was dominated by HLA-C-restricted CMV-specific TCR beta clonotypes.

TCRdb fed the reads into MiXCR, producing one record per CDR3 protein. Of nearly 650,000 distinct CDR3 sequences in the sample, approximately 25% were seen once. The sequencing sample was made of CD8+ T cells from PBMCs. The clonotype was recovered from a human donor in good health (CMV status not recorded). Some clones in this sample may be carry-over from other donors' samples.

The CDR3, as DNA: TGTGCCAGCAGCTTAGTAGAGCACGTGAGCTCCTACGAGCAGTACTTC. This encodes CASSLVEHVSSYEQYF. The chain employs TRBV7-8 and TRBJ2-7; D is unclear. Germline CDR1 reads SGHVS; CDR2 reads FQNEAQ. There are 16 residues in the CDR3. Trimming left V 1 base short and J 0 bases short, with 13 bases between.